Listed here are 32 T cell receptor beta chains from one sample, sequenced in a study of cytomegalovirus exposure and HLA in healthy donors. PCR employed 60 Vbeta and 13 Jbeta primers. Repertoires were generated with immunoSEQ multiplex PCR, while TCRdb's copy carries only in-frame clones and drops some. The sample contains 210,000 or so clones, 77% of which appear only once. The sequenced sample was PBMCs. These receptor sequences come from a woman in her twenties or thirties in good health and CMV-seropositive.

V usage is TRBV4-1 and J usage is TRBJ2-3; D may be TRBD2 (5 bases). V lost 3 bases and J lost 2, with 12 bases in between. The germline CDR1 and CDR2 sequences are MGHRA and YSYEKL. The CDR3 is 15 residues long. The CDR3 DNA sequence: TGCGCCAGCAGCCAGGTGGAGGCGGCCACAGATACGCAGTATTTT. Its protein product is CASSQVEAATDTQYF.

With regard to this clone: A read error may account for a junction end that differs from germline. J is TRBJ1-5 and V is TRBV18; no definite D call. The CDR3 consists of 15 residues. Germline loops: CDR1 KGHSH, CDR2 LQKENI. The DNA of the CDR3 is TGTGCCAGCTCACCAGGCGCAGGTAGCGATCAGCCCCAGCATTTT. This encodes CASSPGAGSDQPQHF.

This clone showed up just a few times. The chain uses TRBV20-1 and TRBJ2-1; no reliable D call. The germline V gene encodes CDR1 DFQATT and CDR2 SNEGSKA (reference sequence). V shed 4 bases and J shed 3 bases, with 4 bases lying between them. The CDR3 loop spans 11 amino acids. CDR3 loop: CSATGYNEQFF. CDR3 coding DNA: TGCAGTGCTACAGGCTACAATGAGCAGTTCTTC.

This chain uses TRBV5-4 with TRBJ2-2; 9 nucleotides match TRBD1. Germline CDR1 and CDR2: SGHNT and YYREEE (reference sequence). This CDR3 is 15 amino acids long. V trimming: 4 bases; J trimming: 3 bases; junction bases outside the gene matches: 4. Written as DNA, the CDR3 is TGTGCCAGCAGCCTACAGGGGGCCGACACCGGGGAGCTGTTTTTT. It is translated as CASSLQGADTGELFF.

V is TRBV7-8 and J is TRBJ2-7; 12 bases fit TRBD2. The V gene's germline CDR1 is SGHVS and CDR2 FQNEAQ. CDR3 size: 19 residues. V shed 5 bases, J shed 2 bases, and the junction held 16 bases outside the gene matches. As DNA, the CDR3 is TGTGCCAGCAGCCCCTGGACTAGCGGGACTAAGCGAAAACCCTACGAGCAGTACTTC. As protein: CASSPWTSGTKRKPYEQYF.

This chain joins TRBV5-1 and TRBJ1-1, with a tentative D call TRBD1 (5 bases). Germline values: CDR1 SGHRS, CDR2 YFSETQ. The CDR3 consists of 14 residues. Trimming cost V 1 base and J 1 base, with 8 bases left between them. CDR3 residues: CASSLKGQNTEAFF. The DNA of the CDR3 is TGCGCCAGCAGCTTGAAAGGACAGAACACTGAAGCTTTCTTT.

The rearrangement uses TRBV19 and TRBJ1-6; D is uncertain. The V and J ends lost 7 bases and 0 bases respectively, with 13 bases between them. The CDR3 sequence is 16 residues long. Germline loops: CDR1 LNHDA, CDR2 SQIVND (reference sequence). The CDR3 DNA reads as TGTGCCAGTACGATTCGGGGAAACTCCTATAATTCACCCCTCCACTTT. Amino acid sequence: CASTIRGNSYNSPLHF.

V usage is TRBV6-5 and J usage is TRBJ1-4, with D possibly TRBD1 on 6 matching bases. The V gene's germline CDR1 is MNHEY and CDR2 SVGAGI. The germline V and J ends were trimmed by 9 bases and 7 bases, with 15 bases remaining between them. The CDR3 spans 13 residues. DNA of the CDR3: TGTGCCAGGAACAGGGTCTTGTGTGAAAAACTGTTTTTT. This gives the protein CARNRVLCEKLFF.

This chain uses TRBV2 with TRBJ1-1; possible D gene TRBD1, 5 bases. The CDR3 length is 16 residues. Looked up from germline, CDR1 is SNHLY and CDR2 is FYNNEI. The ends were cut back, 0 bases at V and 5 bases at J, with 16 bases in the middle. The CDR3 DNA sequence: TGTGCCAGCAGTGAAGCGAATCCGGGGGTCGGGACTGAAGCTTTCTTT. Protein sequence: CASSEANPGVGTEAFF.

Here the CDR3 DNA reads TGTGCCAGCCGAGTTCCGGGACAGGGAAGGGGCTACACCTTC. Protein sequence: CASRVPGQGRGYTF. This rearrangement joins TRBV6-5 to TRBJ1-2; 9 bases line up with TRBD1. The trim removed 8 bases at V and 8 bases at J, leaving 12 bases unmatched. Germline values: CDR1 MNHEY, CDR2 SVGAGI. This CDR3 has 14 residues.

The V gene is TRBV30, the J gene TRBJ2-1; 10 bases fit TRBD2. Germline loops: CDR1 GTSNPN, CDR2 SVGIG (reference sequence). Trimming took 3 bases from V and 6 from J; bases not matched to a gene: 8. CDR3 length equals 15 residues. The CDR3 DNA is TGTGCCTGGAGGTGGGAAGCGGGGGGGCTCAATGAGCAGTTCTTC. Residues: CAWRWEAGGLNEQFF.

The gene calls are TRBV18 and TRBJ2-7; D is unclear. V lost 3 bases, J lost 2 bases, and 11 bases lay in between. CDR1 and CDR2 from the germline V gene are KGHSH and LQKENI. The CDR3 loop spans 14 amino acids. CDR3 sequence: CASSPQAEAYEQYF. For the CDR3, the DNA is TGTGCCAGCTCACCTCAGGCAGAAGCCTACGAGCAGTACTTC.

The rearrangement joins TRBV30 to TRBJ2-1, with D maybe TRBD1 (7 bases). This CDR3 has 13 residues. CDR1 GTSNPN and CDR2 SVGIG come from the germline V gene (reference sequence). The germline V and J ends were trimmed by 2 bases and 4 bases, with 9 bases remaining between them. The DNA for the CDR3 is TGTGCCTGGAGTCAGGGGGGATACAATGAGCAGTTCTTC. Its translation is CAWSQGGYNEQFF.

The chain links TRBV28 to TRBJ2-7; a possible D gene is TRBD1 (6 bases). Germline CDR1 reads MDHEN; CDR2 reads SYDVKM. There are 15 residues in the CDR3. Deletions cut 4 bases from V and 0 bases from J, with 13 bases between. CDR3 in DNA: TGTGCCAGCAGTTCGTCTACAGGGACCTCCTACGAGCAGTACTTC. It encodes CASSSSTGTSYEQYF.

This chain connects TRBV28 to TRBJ1-1; 7 bases line up with TRBD1. The CDR3 totals 14 residues. V trimming: 4 bases; J trimming: 7 bases; junction bases outside the gene matches: 9. Per the germline V gene, CDR1 is MDHEN and CDR2 is SYDVKM. CDR3 in amino acids: CASSSGGTDSEAFF. The CDR3 DNA reads TGTGCCAGCAGTTCCGGCGGGACAGATAGTGAAGCTTTCTTT.

The rearrangement joins TRBV4-2 to TRBJ2-5; tentatively, D is TRBD2 (5 bases). The CDR3 consists of 13 residues. From germline, CDR1 is LGHNA and CDR2 YNFKEQ. V was cut by 0 bases and J by 7 bases, with 9 bases left in between. The CDR3 region is CASSQDRGSTQYF. Here the CDR3 DNA reads TGTGCCAGCAGCCAAGATCGGGGTTCGACCCAGTACTTC.

The chain employs TRBV28 and TRBJ2-5; tentatively, D is TRBD1 (5 bases). CDR1 MDHEN and CDR2 SYDVKM come from the germline V gene. The CDR3 is 13 residues long. Trimming left V 6 bases short and J 4 bases short, with 12 bases between. CDR3 nucleotide sequence: TGTGCCAGCAGGGGGCAGGGATTAGAGACCCAGTACTTC. This encodes CASRGQGLETQYF.

The V gene is TRBV7-3, the J gene TRBJ1-2; 8 bases are shared with TRBD1. CDR1 is SGHTA, CDR2 FQGTGA, per germline. The CDR3 contains 14 residues. The trim removed 3 bases at V and 5 bases at J, leaving 5 bases unmatched. CDR3 region: CASSFDGQGYGYTF. The DNA of the CDR3 is TGTGCCAGCAGCTTTGACGGACAGGGTTATGGCTACACCTTC.

This clone was counted a few times. The J gene is TRBJ1-2, the V gene TRBV28; tentatively, D is TRBD1 (5 bases). The CDR3 contains 15 residues. Germline-derived CDR1 and CDR2 are MDHEN and SYDVKM. V gave up 3 bases and J gave up 0 bases, with 11 bases separating them. CDR3: CASSFGRAANYGYTF. CDR3 coding DNA: TGTGCCAGCAGTTTCGGCAGGGCTGCTAACTATGGCTACACCTTC.

As concerns this clone: Other nucleotide sequences from this sample produce the same CDR3. The chain carries TRBV5-1 and TRBJ2-1; D may be TRBD2 (5 bases). V lost 1 base, J lost 1 base, and 9 bases lay in between. Germline V gene data show CDR1 as SGHRS and CDR2 as YFSETQ. CDR3 length: 15 amino acids. This CDR3 reads CASSLSGTSYNEQFF. CDR3 bases: TGCGCCAGCAGCTTGTCGGGAACGTCCTACAATGAGCAGTTCTTC.

This clone occurred a few times. The chain combines TRBV4-2 with TRBJ1-4; tentative D call: TRBD1 (5 bases). The CDR3 length is 16 residues. The germline CDR1 and CDR2 sequences are LGHNA and YNFKEQ. V lost 2 bases to trimming and J lost 8 bases, with 18 bases between them. CDR3 sequence reads: CASSQPDRTRTEKLFF. CDR3 DNA: TGTGCCAGCAGCCAACCAGACAGAACGAGGACCGAAAAACTGTTTTTT.

The chain carries TRBV2 and TRBJ1-5; TRBD1 matches at 12 bases. The CDR3 totals 14 residues. With 8 bases clipped from V and 8 bases from J, the junction kept 7 bases outside the gene matches. Germline-derived CDR1 and CDR2 are SNHLY and FYNNEI. The CDR3 here is CASAGQGAMEPQHF. CDR3 nucleotide sequence: TGTGCCAGCGCGGGACAGGGGGCCATGGAGCCCCAGCATTTT.

The genes are TRBV7-9 and TRBJ1-2; no clear D gene. The germline V gene encodes CDR1 SEHNR and CDR2 FQNEAQ (reference sequence). The CDR3 loop spans 12 amino acids. Between the trimmed V and J ends, which lost 1 base and 8 bases, there was a span of 8 bases. CDR3 nucleotide sequence: TGTGCCAGCAGCTTAGGCATGGAGGGCTACACCTTC. Its translation is CASSLGMEGYTF.

The chain has TRBV5-4 and TRBJ2-3, with D possibly TRBD2 on 5 matching bases. Trimming took 4 bases from V and 4 from J, leaving 13 bases between them. This CDR3 has 14 amino acids. Per germline, CDR1 SGHNT and CDR2 YYREEE (reference sequence). CDR3 nucleotide sequence: TGTGCCAGCAGCCGTGGAGGCTTGGCAGATACGCAGTATTTT. Translation gives CASSRGGLADTQYF.

The J gene is TRBJ2-2, the V gene TRBV5-1, with D unresolved. V gave up 0 bases and J gave up 4 bases, with 4 bases separating them. The CDR3 length is 13 residues. Germline V gene lookup returns CDR1 SGHRS and CDR2 YFSETQ. CDR3 coding DNA: TGCGCCAGCAGCTTGGCCGTCACCGGGGAGCTGTTTTTT. Translating gives CASSLAVTGELFF.

V and J are TRBV27 and TRBJ2-7, with a possible D match to TRBD2 (5 bases). The CDR3 runs 14 residues. CDR1 is MNHEY and CDR2 is SMNVEV in the germline V gene (reference sequence). Trimming shortened V by 2 bases and J by 2 bases, and 10 bases separated the two germline ends. The CDR3 nucleotides are TGTGCCAGCAGTTTAACGGGGAGAACCTACGAGCAGTACTTC. As protein: CASSLTGRTYEQYF.

The J gene is TRBJ2-3, the V gene TRBV29-1; 12 nucleotides agree with TRBD2. J was trimmed by 4 bases and V by 7 bases; bases with no gene match: 6. CDR3 length: 14 amino acids. Germline CDR1 reads SQVTM; CDR2 reads ANQGSEA. This chain's CDR3 is CSAQLAGGPDTQYF. As DNA, the CDR3 is TGCAGCGCACAACTAGCGGGGGGTCCAGATACGCAGTATTTT.

The V gene is TRBV9, the J gene TRBJ2-6; tentatively, D is TRBD1 (5 bases). CDR1 is SGDLS, CDR2 YYNGEE, per germline. Trimming cost V 0 bases and J 4 bases, with 14 bases left between them. The CDR3 runs 17 residues. The CDR3 sequence: CASSVAPAGSGANVLTF. DNA for the CDR3: TGTGCCAGCAGCGTAGCCCCCGCAGGGTCCGGGGCCAACGTCCTGACTTTC.

This clone was recorded a few times. The J gene is TRBJ2-3, the V gene TRBV19, with 8 bases aligning to TRBD1. The CDR3 sequence is 14 residues long. Trimming removed 10 bases from V and 1 base from J; junction bases left unmatched: 7. Germline V gene data show CDR1 as LNHDA and CDR2 as SQIVND (reference sequence). CDR3 coding DNA: TGTGCCACTTCGGACAGGGCTGGCACAGATACGCAGTATTTT. It translates to CATSDRAGTDTQYF.

The V and J genes are TRBV18 and TRBJ1-2, with a tentative D call TRBD1 (6 bases). V dropped 3 bases and J dropped 4 bases, with 18 bases sitting between them. The CDR3 runs to 16 residues. Germline CDR1 KGHSH, CDR2 LQKENI. CDR3 region: CASSPTPTGIGYGYTF. The CDR3 bases are TGTGCCAGCTCACCTACCCCTACAGGGATTGGCTATGGCTACACCTTC.

The chain has TRBV4-2 and TRBJ1-4, with D maybe TRBD1 (5 bases). This CDR3 is built from 15 residues. In germline, CDR1 is LGHNA, CDR2 YNFKEQ. V lost 4 bases, J lost 2 bases, and 11 bases lay in between. The CDR3 region has the DNA TGTGCCAGCAGCCTCACCGGGGGGACTAATGAAAAACTGTTTTTT. Translation gives CASSLTGGTNEKLFF.

The V gene is TRBV7-9, the J gene TRBJ1-2; TRBD1 matches at 7 bases. Looked up from germline, CDR1 is SEHNR and CDR2 is FQNEAQ (reference sequence). The CDR3 has 14 residues. Losses at the gene ends were 2 bases for V and 2 bases for J; bases not matched to a gene: 2. The CDR3 here is CASSLMTGNYGYTF. The CDR3 region has the DNA TGTGCCAGCAGCTTAATGACAGGGAACTATGGCTACACCTTC. Complete variable domain (other parts from reference TRBV7-9 and TRBJ1-2): DTGVSQNPRHKITKRGQNVTFRCDPISEHNRLYWYRQTLGQGPEFLTYFQNEAQLEKSRLLSDRFSAERPKGSFSTLEIQRTEQGDSAMYLCASSLMTGNYGYTFGSGTRLTVV.